This T cell receptor beta chain was obtained from a study of shared clonotypes between healthy human individuals. This clone has more than one count but fewer than ten. Its target is not known. Study-wide points: The represented genetic and exposure-history diversity was limited by the small number of donors.

The CDR3 runs to 11 residues. CDR1 is MNHEY and CDR2 is SVGAGI in the germline V gene. Deletions cut 6 bases from V and 4 bases from J, with 7 bases between. The deep-level immunoSEQ assay was used. This table comes from immunoSEQ multiplex PCR, and its TCRdb copy is limited to in-frame clones, with some not included. The table includes around 440,000 clones, over 60% detected once. The receptor was isolated from a woman between 35 and 50 years old in good health. Some clones in this sample may be carry-over from other donors' samples. The sample consisted of PBMCs. The chain carries TRBV6-5 and TRBJ2-7; D ambiguous. CDR3 sequence reads: CASRNNYEQYF. The CDR3, as DNA: TGTGCCAGCAGGAACAATTACGAGCAGTACTTC.